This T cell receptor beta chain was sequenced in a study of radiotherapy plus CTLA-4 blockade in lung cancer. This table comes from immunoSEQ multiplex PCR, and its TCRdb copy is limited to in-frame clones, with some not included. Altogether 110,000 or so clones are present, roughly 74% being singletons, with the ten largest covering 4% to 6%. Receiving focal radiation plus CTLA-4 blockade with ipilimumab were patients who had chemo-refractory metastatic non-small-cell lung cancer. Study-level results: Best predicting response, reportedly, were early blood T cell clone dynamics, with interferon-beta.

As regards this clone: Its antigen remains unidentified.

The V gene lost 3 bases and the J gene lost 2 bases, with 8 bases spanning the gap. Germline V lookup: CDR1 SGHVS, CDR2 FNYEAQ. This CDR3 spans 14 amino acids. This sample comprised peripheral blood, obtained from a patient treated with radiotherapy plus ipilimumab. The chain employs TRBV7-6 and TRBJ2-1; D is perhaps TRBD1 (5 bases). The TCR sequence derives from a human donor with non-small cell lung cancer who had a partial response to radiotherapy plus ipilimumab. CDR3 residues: CASSLTATYNEQFF. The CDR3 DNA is TGTGCCAGCAGCTTGACAGCAACCTACAATGAGCAGTTCTTC. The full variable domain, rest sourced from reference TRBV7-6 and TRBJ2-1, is GAGVSQSPRYKVTKRGQDVALRCDPISGHVSLYWYRQALGQGPEFLTYFNYEAQQDKSGLPNDRFSAERPEGSISTLTIQRTEQRDSAMYRCASSLTATYNEQFFGPGTRLTVL.